Listed below are T cell receptor beta chains from one sample, sequenced in a study of blood T cell repertoires in COVID-19. Clones were sequenced by immunoSEQ multiplex PCR, and TCRdb holds only the in-frame ones, with some missing. Here the sample spans more than 50,000 clones, 90% being singletons. Sequencing was done on a sample of peripheral blood. The receptors shown here come from a man aged 60-69 years with active COVID-19. The CDR3 runs from the conserved cysteine through the conserved F or W. D genes are given only for firm matches. Not all rows give a size; the values are once, few, many and, for expanded clones, a class.

D gene: TRBD1
J gene: TRBJ1-2
V gene: TRBV24-1
clone size: .
CDR3 protein: CATSDSDRDYGYTF
CDR3 DNA: TGTGCCACCAGTGATTCTGACAGGGACTATGGCTACACCTTC

D gene: TRBD1
J gene: TRBJ1-5
V gene: TRBV4-1
clone size: .
CDR3 protein: CASRSTDRGRNQPQHF
CDR3 DNA: TGCGCCAGCAGAAGCACAGACAGGGGGCGGAATCAGCCCCAGCATTTT

D gene: .
J gene: TRBJ1-1
V gene: TRBV7-3
clone size: .
CDR3 protein: CASSLMPGVNAEAFF
CDR3 DNA: TGTGCCAGCAGCTTAATGCCGGGGGTTAACGCTGAAGCTTTCTTT

D gene: TRBD2
J gene: TRBJ2-5
V gene: TRBV14
clone size: .
CDR3 protein: CASSLGAGVSTQYF
CDR3 DNA: TGTGCCAGCAGTCTTGGTGCGGGGGTGTCGACCCAGTACTTC

D gene: TRBD1
J gene: TRBJ1-2
V gene: TRBV27
clone size: .
CDR3 protein: CASSYGTGLFFYGYTF
CDR3 DNA: TGTGCCAGCAGTTACGGGACAGGGCTATTCTTCTATGGCTACACCTTC

D gene: TRBD2
J gene: TRBJ2-1
V gene: TRBV3-1/TRBV3-2
clone size: .
CDR3 protein: CASNGGSYSYNEQFF
CDR3 DNA: TGTGCCAGCAACGGGGGGTCCTACTCCTACAATGAGCAGTTCTTC

D gene: .
J gene: TRBJ2-7
V gene: TRBV6-5
clone size: few
CDR3 protein: CASSYFAGSYEQYF
CDR3 DNA: TGTGCCAGCAGTTACTTTGCGGGCTCCTACGAGCAGTACTTC

D gene: TRBD1
J gene: TRBJ1-1
V gene: TRBV6-5
clone size: .
CDR3 protein: CASRTGGWDTEAFF
CDR3 DNA: TGTGCCAGCAGGACAGGGGGCTGGGATACTGAAGCTTTCTTT

D gene: TRBD2
J gene: TRBJ2-3
V gene: TRBV28
clone size: .
CDR3 protein: CASSLRAGGTDTQYF
CDR3 DNA: TGTGCCAGCAGTTTGCGGGCGGGAGGCACAGATACGCAGTATTTT

D gene: .
J gene: TRBJ1-5
V gene: TRBV30
clone size: .
CDR3 protein: CAWSLFGQYSPQHF
CDR3 DNA: TGTGCCTGGAGCCTGTTTGGACAATATTCGCCCCAGCATTTT

D gene: .
J gene: TRBJ2-2
V gene: TRBV24-1
clone size: .
CDR3 protein: CATSRTANTGELFF
CDR3 DNA: TGTGCCACCAGCAGGACAGCGAACACCGGGGAGCTGTTTTTT

D gene: .
J gene: TRBJ2-2
V gene: TRBV10-1
clone size: .
CDR3 protein: CASSERRAGELFF
CDR3 DNA: TGCGCCAGCAGTGAGCGCAGGGCCGGGGAGCTGTTTTTT

D gene: TRBD1
J gene: TRBJ2-7
V gene: TRBV2
clone size: .
CDR3 protein: CASIWGDRGYEQYF
CDR3 DNA: TGTGCCAGCATCTGGGGGGACAGGGGCTACGAGCAGTACTTC

D gene: .
J gene: TRBJ2-2
V gene: TRBV11-1
clone size: once
CDR3 protein: CASRFSVGELFF
CDR3 DNA: TGTGCCAGCAGGTTTTCCGTCGGGGAGCTGTTTTTT

D gene: TRBD2
J gene: TRBJ2-1
V gene: TRBV7-3
clone size: .
CDR3 protein: CASSLIGTSVQFF
CDR3 DNA: TGTGCCAGCAGCTTAATAGGGACTAGCGTGCAGTTCTTC

D gene: TRBD1
J gene: TRBJ2-7
V gene: TRBV9
clone size: .
CDR3 protein: CASSEGAGAYEQYF
CDR3 DNA: TGTGCCAGCAGCGAGGGGGCAGGGGCCTACGAGCAGTACTTC